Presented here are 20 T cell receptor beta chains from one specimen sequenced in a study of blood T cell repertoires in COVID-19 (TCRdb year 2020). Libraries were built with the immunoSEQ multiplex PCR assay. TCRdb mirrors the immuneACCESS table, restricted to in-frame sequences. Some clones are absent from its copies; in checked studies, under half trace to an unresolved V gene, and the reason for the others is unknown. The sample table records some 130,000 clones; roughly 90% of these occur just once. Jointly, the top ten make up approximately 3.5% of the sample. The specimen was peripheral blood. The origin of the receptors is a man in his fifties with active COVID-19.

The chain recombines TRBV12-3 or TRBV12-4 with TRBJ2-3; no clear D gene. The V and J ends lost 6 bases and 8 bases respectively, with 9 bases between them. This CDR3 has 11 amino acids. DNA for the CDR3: TGTGCCAGCAGCCCCAGAGGTACGCAGTATTTT. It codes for CASSPRGTQYF.

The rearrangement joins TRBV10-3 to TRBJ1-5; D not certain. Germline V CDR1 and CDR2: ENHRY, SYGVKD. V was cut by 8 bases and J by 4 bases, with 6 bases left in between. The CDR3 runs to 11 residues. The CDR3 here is CAIGSNQPQHF. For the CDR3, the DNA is TGTGCCATCGGTAGTAATCAGCCCCAGCATTTT.

The CDR3: CATSDTDRGKFF. The CDR3 DNA is TGTGCCACCAGTGACACTGACAGGGGGAAGTTCTTC. The V and J genes are TRBV24-1 and TRBJ2-1; 9 bases align to TRBD1. CDR3 length equals 12 residues. The J segment lost 14 bases and the V segment lost 4 bases, leaving 5 bases of the junction unmatched. Germline V lookup: CDR1 KGHDR, CDR2 SFDVKD.

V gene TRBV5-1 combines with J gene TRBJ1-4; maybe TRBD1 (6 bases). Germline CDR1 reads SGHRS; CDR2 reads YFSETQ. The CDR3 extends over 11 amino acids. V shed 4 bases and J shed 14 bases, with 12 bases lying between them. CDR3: CASSQDRGLFF. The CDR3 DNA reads TGCGCCAGCAGCCAGGACAGAGGGCTGTTTTTT.

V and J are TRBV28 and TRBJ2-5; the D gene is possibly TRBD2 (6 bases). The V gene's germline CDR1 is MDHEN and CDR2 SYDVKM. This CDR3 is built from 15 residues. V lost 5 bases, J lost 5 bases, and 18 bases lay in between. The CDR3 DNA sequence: TGTGCCAGCAGTGACGGGGACCGCCGGGAGGAGACCCAGTACTTC. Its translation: CASSDGDRREETQYF. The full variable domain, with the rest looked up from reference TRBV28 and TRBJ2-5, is DVKVTQSSRYLVKRTGEKVFLECVQDMDHENMFWYRQDPGLGLRLIYFSYDVKMKEKGDIPEGYSVSREKKERFSLILESASTNQTSMYLCASSDGDRREETQYFGPGTRLLVL.

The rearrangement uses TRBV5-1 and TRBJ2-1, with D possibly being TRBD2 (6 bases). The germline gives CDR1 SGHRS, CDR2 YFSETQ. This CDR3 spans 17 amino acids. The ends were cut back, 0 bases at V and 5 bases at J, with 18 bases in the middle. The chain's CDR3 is CASSLGAGGSMNNEQFF. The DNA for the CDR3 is TGCGCCAGCAGCTTGGGAGCGGGTGGTTCGATGAACAATGAGCAGTTCTTC.

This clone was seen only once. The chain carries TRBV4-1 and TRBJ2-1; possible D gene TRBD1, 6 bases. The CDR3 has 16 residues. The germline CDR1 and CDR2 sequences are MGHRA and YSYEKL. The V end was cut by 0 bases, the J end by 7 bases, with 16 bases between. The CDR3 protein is CASSQDPWGQRNEQFF. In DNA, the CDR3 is TGCGCCAGCAGCCAAGATCCCTGGGGGCAGAGGAATGAGCAGTTCTTC.

Written as DNA, the CDR3 is TGTGCCAGCAGCCCGGGGACAGGGGAGTATGGCTACACCTTC. Translation: CASSPGTGEYGYTF. The rearrangement joins TRBV3-1 (or the pseudogene TRBV3-2) to TRBJ1-2; 10 bases align to TRBD1. J was trimmed by 5 bases and V by 4 bases; bases with no gene match: 4. The CDR3 runs to 14 residues. Germline V gene data show CDR1 as LGHDT and CDR2 as YNNKEL (reference sequence).

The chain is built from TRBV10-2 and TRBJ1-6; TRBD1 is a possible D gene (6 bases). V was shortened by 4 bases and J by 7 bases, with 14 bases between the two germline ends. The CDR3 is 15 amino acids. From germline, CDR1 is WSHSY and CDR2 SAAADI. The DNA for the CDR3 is TGCGCCAGCAGTGTGGCAGGGGAAGGGAATTCACCCCTCCACTTT. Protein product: CASSVAGEGNSPLHF.

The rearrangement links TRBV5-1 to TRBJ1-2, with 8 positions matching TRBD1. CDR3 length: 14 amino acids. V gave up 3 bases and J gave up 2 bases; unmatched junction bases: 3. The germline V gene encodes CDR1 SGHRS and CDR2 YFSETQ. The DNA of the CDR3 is TGCGCCAGCAGCTCTTCAGGGGGCAACTATGGCTACACCTTC. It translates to CASSSSGGNYGYTF. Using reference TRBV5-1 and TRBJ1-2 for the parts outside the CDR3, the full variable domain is KAGVTQTPRYLIKTRGQQVTLSCSPISGHRSVSWYQQTPGQGLQFLFEYFSETQRNKGNFPGRFSGRQFSNSRSEMNVSTLELGDSALYLCASSSSGGNYGYTFGSGTRLTVV.

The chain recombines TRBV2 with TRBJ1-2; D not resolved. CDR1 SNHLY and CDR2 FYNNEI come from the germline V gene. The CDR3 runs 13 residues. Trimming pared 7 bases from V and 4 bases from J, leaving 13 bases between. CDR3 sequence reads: CASTDRRGYGYTF. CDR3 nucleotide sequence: TGTGCCAGCACCGACCGGCGGGGCTATGGCTACACCTTC.

CDR3 sequence reads: CASSLIQGTNSPLHF. CDR3 in DNA: TGTGCCAGCAGCTTAATACAGGGGACCAATTCACCCCTCCACTTT. This sequence joins TRBV5-6 and TRBJ1-6; TRBD1 agrees at 7 bases. In germline, CDR1 is SGHDT, CDR2 YYEEEE. The CDR3 has 15 residues. The V gene end was trimmed by 2 bases and the J gene end by 7 bases; junction bases not matched to a gene: 6.

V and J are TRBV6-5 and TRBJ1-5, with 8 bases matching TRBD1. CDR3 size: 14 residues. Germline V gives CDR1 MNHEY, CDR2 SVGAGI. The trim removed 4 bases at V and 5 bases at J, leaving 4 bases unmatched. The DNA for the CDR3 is TGTGCCAGCAGTTCGGACAGGGCCTATCAGCCCCAGCATTTT. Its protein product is CASSSDRAYQPQHF.

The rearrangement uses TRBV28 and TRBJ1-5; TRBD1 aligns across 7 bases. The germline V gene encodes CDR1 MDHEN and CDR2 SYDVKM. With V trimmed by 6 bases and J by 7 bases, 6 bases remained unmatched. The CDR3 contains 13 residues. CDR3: CASRRQGQQPQHF. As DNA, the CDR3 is TGTGCCAGCAGGAGACAGGGACAACAGCCCCAGCATTTT.

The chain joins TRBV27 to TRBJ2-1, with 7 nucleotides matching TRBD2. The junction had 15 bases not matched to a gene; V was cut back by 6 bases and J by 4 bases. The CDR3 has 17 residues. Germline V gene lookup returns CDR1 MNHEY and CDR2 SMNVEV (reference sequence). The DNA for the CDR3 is TGTGCCAGCAGCCTACGGGGCGGGACTAACAAGTACAATGAGCAGTTCTTC. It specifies CASSLRGGTNKYNEQFF.

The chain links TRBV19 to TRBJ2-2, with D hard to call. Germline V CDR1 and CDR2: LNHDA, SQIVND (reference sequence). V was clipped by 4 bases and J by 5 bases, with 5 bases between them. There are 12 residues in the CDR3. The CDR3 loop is CASSTGTGELFF. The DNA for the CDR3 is TGTGCCAGTAGTACCGGGACCGGGGAGCTGTTTTTT.

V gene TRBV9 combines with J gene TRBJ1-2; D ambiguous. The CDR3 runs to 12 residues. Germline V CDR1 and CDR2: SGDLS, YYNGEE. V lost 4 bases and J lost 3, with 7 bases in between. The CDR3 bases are TGTGCCAGCAGCCGGGATTACTATGGCTACACCTTC. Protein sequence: CASSRDYYGYTF.

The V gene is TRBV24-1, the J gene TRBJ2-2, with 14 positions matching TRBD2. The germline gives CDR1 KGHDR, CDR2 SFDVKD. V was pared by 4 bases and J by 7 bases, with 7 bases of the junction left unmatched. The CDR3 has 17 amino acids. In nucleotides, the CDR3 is TGTGCCACCAGTGACCAGACTAGCGGGGGGGCTGGCGGGGAGCTGTTTTTT. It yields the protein CATSDQTSGGAGGELFF.

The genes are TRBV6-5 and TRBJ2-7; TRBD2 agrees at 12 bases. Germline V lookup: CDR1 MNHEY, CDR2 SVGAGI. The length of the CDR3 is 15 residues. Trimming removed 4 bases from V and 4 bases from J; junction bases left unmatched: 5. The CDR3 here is CASSLTSGGDYEQYF. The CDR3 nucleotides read TGTGCCAGCAGTTTGACTAGCGGGGGTGATTACGAGCAGTACTTC.

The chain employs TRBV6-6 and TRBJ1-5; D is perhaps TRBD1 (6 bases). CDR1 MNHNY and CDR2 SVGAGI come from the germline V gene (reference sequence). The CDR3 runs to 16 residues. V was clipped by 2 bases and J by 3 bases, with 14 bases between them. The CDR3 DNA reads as TGTGCCAGCAGTTACCCTATAGACAGGCACAATCAGCCCCAGCATTTT. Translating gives CASSYPIDRHNQPQHF.